The source of this TCR beta chain is a study of blood T cells in healthy people across ages. The CDR3 is made up of 14 amino acids. The germline V and J ends were trimmed by 2 bases and 9 bases, with 17 bases remaining between them. The authors ran a second PCR of roughly 6 to 12 cycles using a sample-barcoded 5' primer and a J-beta primer mix. MiXCR was run by TCRdb on the 5' RACE reads, yielding one entry per CDR3 protein. The table includes some 760,000 distinct CDR3 sequences, 20% to 25% detected once. A further study also used this sample, focusing on T cells of mothers and their children.

The sequenced sample was blood. The chain carries TRBV12-3 or TRBV12-4 and TRBJ2-7; tentatively, D is TRBD1 or TRBD2 (6 bases each). This sequence originates from a boy aged 5 to 17 in good health. The CDR3 DNA reads TGTGCCAGCAGTTTAACTGCCCAGGGGAGGTTGCAGTACTTC. This gives the protein CASSLTAQGRLQYF.